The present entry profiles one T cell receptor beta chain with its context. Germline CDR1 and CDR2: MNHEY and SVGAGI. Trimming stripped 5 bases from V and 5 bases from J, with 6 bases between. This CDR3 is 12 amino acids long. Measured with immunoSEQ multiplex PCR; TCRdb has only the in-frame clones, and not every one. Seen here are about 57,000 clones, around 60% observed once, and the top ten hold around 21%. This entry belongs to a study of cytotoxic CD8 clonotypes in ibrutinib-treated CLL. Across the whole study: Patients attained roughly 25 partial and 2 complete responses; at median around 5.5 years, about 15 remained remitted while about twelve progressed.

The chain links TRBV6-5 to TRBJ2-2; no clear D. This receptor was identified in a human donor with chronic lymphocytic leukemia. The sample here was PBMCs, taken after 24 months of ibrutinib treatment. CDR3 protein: CASSKSTGELFF. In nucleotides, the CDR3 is TGTGCCAGCAGTAAAAGTACCGGGGAGCTGTTTTTT.